One and the same sample provided the 16 T cell receptor beta chains below, sequenced in a study of OX40 agonist ivuxolimab in advanced cancers. Using immunoSEQ multiplex PCR, the repertoire was profiled, and TCRdb retains in-frame clones only, with some absent. The table lists tens of thousands of clones, approximately 78% of them singletons. Specimen: CD4+ or CD8+ T cells sorted from blood, collected in a trial of the OX40 agonist ivuxolimab. The receptor set was obtained from an adult with an advanced solid tumor such as melanoma, head and neck, liver or kidney cancer.

This clone occurred a few times. V and J are TRBV19 and TRBJ2-7; TRBD2 is a possible D gene (5 bases). The CDR3 sequence is 17 residues long. Germline lookup yields CDR1 LNHDA and CDR2 SQIVND (reference sequence). Deletions cut 5 bases from V and 4 bases from J, with 24 bases between. In DNA form, the CDR3 reads TGTGCCAGTAGTGCCCTCTTCTCTTTGGCGGAGGCATACGAGCAGTACTTC. It encodes CASSALFSLAEAYEQYF.

The chain carries TRBV5-1 and TRBJ2-1, with D tentatively TRBD2 (6 bases). This CDR3 region has 15 residues. Trimming stripped 1 base from V and 3 bases from J, with 11 bases between. Germline CDR1 and CDR2: SGHRS and YFSETQ. The CDR3 DNA reads as TGCGCCAGCAGCTTGTCGGCGGGGATCTACAATGAGCAGTTCTTC. Translated: CASSLSAGIYNEQFF.

The gene calls are TRBV18 and TRBJ1-2, with D unclear. Trimming removed 3 bases from V and 4 bases from J, with 9 bases in between. The germline gives CDR1 KGHSH, CDR2 LQKENI. This CDR3 is 13 amino acids long. The DNA for the CDR3 is TGTGCCAGCTCACCGACGGAAAGCTATGGCTACACCTTC. Amino acid sequence: CASSPTESYGYTF.

Points on this clone: Other nucleotide sequences in the sample specify the same CDR3. This chain connects TRBV30 to TRBJ1-1, with D maybe TRBD1 (5 bases). This CDR3 has 13 amino acids. In germline, CDR1 is GTSNPN, CDR2 SVGIG (reference sequence). The germline V and J ends were trimmed by 4 bases and 1 base, with 10 bases remaining between them. The CDR3 reads CAWTIGENTEAFF. DNA for the CDR3: TGTGCCTGGACGATAGGGGAGAACACTGAAGCTTTCTTT.

The V and J genes are TRBV6-5 and TRBJ2-3, with D tentatively TRBD1 or TRBD2 (5 bases each). Trimming stripped 5 bases from V and 6 bases from J, with 18 bases between. Germline-derived CDR1 and CDR2 are MNHEY and SVGAGI. The length of the CDR3 is 15 residues. CDR3 DNA: TGTGCCAGCAGTAGGTCGGGGCTTCGGGATGATACGCAGTATTTT. Translating gives CASSRSGLRDDTQYF.

V is TRBV15 and J is TRBJ2-3, with D uncertain. Germline V gives CDR1 LNHNV, CDR2 YYDKDF (reference sequence). This CDR3 is 15 amino acids long. Trimming stripped 0 bases from V and 2 bases from J, with 9 bases between. The CDR3 loop reads CATSRDPTNTDTQYF. Here the CDR3 DNA reads TGTGCCACCAGCAGAGACCCGACGAACACAGATACGCAGTATTTT.

The CDR3 coding sequence is TGTGCCAGTAGTAAACCGGGACACAAAAACACTGAAGCTTTCTTT. Residues: CASSKPGHKNTEAFF. The rearrangement uses TRBV19 and TRBJ1-1, with a possible D match to TRBD1 (6 bases). V dropped 4 bases and J dropped 2 bases, with 14 bases sitting between them. The CDR3 is 15 amino acids. The V gene's germline CDR1 is LNHDA and CDR2 SQIVND (reference sequence).

The V gene is TRBV5-1, the J gene TRBJ2-7, with a possible D match to TRBD2 (5 bases). V dropped 0 bases and J dropped 6 bases, with 10 bases sitting between them. From germline, CDR1 is SGHRS and CDR2 YFSETQ. This CDR3 contains 13 residues. CDR3 in amino acids: CASSLVGVREQYF. DNA of the CDR3: TGCGCCAGCAGCTTGGTCGGGGTTCGCGAGCAGTACTTC. The full variable domain, its missing parts supplied by reference TRBV5-1 and TRBJ2-7, is KAGVTQTPRYLIKTRGQQVTLSCSPISGHRSVSWYQQTPGQGLQFLFEYFSETQRNKGNFPGRFSGRQFSNSRSEMNVSTLELGDSALYLCASSLVGVREQYFGPGTRLTVT.

CDR3: CAWSKMTAGGYTF. CDR3 in DNA: TGTGCCTGGAGTAAAATGACCGCGGGGGGCTACACCTTC. The chain joins TRBV30 to TRBJ1-2; D unclear. Looked up from germline, CDR1 is GTSNPN and CDR2 is SVGIG (reference sequence). The CDR3 totals 13 residues. V lost 2 bases and J lost 8, with 15 bases in between.

The V gene is TRBV27, the J gene TRBJ2-7; D gene unclear. The CDR3 has 12 residues. Germline loops: CDR1 MNHEY, CDR2 SMNVEV (reference sequence). V shed 4 bases and J shed 6 bases, with 10 bases lying between them. The CDR3 here is CASSSLDAEQYF. The DNA of the CDR3 is TGTGCCAGCAGTTCCCTAGACGCCGAGCAGTACTTC.

The gene calls are TRBV6-5 and TRBJ2-7; D possibly corresponds to TRBD1 (7 bases). This CDR3 contains 15 residues. Between the trimmed V and J ends, which lost 4 bases and 3 bases, there was a span of 16 bases. CDR1 and CDR2 from the germline V gene are MNHEY and SVGAGI. The CDR3 is CASSSLEGAIYEQYF. In DNA form, the CDR3 reads TGTGCCAGCAGTTCCCTGGAGGGGGCAATCTACGAGCAGTACTTC.

The chain carries TRBV4-2 and TRBJ2-4; no clear D. Germline loops: CDR1 LGHNA, CDR2 YNFKEQ. The V end was cut by 4 bases, the J end by 0 bases, with 19 bases between. This CDR3 has 18 amino acids. The CDR3 is CASSPSSFRVRAKNIQYF. DNA for the CDR3: TGTGCCAGCAGCCCTTCGAGTTTTCGGGTGAGAGCCAAAAACATTCAGTACTTC.

The chain combines TRBV19 with TRBJ1-5, with unresolved D. The length of the CDR3 is 14 residues. CDR1 and CDR2 from the germline V gene are LNHDA and SQIVND (reference sequence). V lost 3 bases, J lost 7 bases, and 13 bases lay in between. This CDR3 is CASSMGVEVQPQHF. Written as DNA, the CDR3 is TGTGCCAGTAGTATGGGCGTCGAGGTGCAGCCCCAGCATTTT. Filled out from reference TRBV19 and TRBJ1-5, the complete variable domain reads DGGITQSPKYLFRKEGQNVTLSCEQNLNHDAMYWYRQDPGQGLRLIYYSQIVNDFQKGDIAEGYSVSREKKESFPLTVTSAQKNPTAFYLCASSMGVEVQPQHFGDGTRLSIL.

This clone was seen a handful of times. This rearrangement joins TRBV30 to TRBJ2-1; 12 bases agree with TRBD2. The germline V gene has CDR1 GTSNPN and CDR2 SVGIG (reference sequence). The CDR3 totals 14 residues. The V gene end was trimmed by 1 base and the J gene end by 7 bases; junction bases not matched to a gene: 2. CDR3 sequence: CAWSGLAGGNEQFF. CDR3 bases: TGTGCCTGGAGTGGGCTAGCGGGAGGGAATGAGCAGTTCTTC.

This clone appeared once. The chain uses TRBV19 and TRBJ2-1, with 8 nucleotides matching TRBD1. Trimming took 8 bases from V and 12 from J; bases not matched to a gene: 12. Germline CDR1 and CDR2: LNHDA and SQIVND (reference sequence). The CDR3 runs 13 residues. This CDR3 reads CASLPRDRSVQFF. In DNA, the CDR3 is TGTGCCAGTCTACCCCGGGACAGGTCTGTGCAGTTCTTC.

J is TRBJ1-1 and V is TRBV7-9; D remains ambiguous. Deletions cut 3 bases from V and 3 bases from J, with 11 bases between. Germline values: CDR1 SEHNR, CDR2 FQNEAQ (reference sequence). The CDR3 length is 14 residues. The CDR3 spells CASSFSTADTEAFF. CDR3 in DNA: TGTGCCAGCAGCTTCTCCACGGCCGACACTGAAGCTTTCTTT.